This T cell receptor beta chain appears in the sequencing data of a study of cytomegalovirus exposure and HLA in healthy donors. Germline lookup yields CDR1 SEHNR and CDR2 FQNEAQ (reference sequence). V was pared by 1 base and J by 3 bases, with 12 bases between. This CDR3 is built from 16 residues. A remark on this clone: The antigen remains unidentified.

Study results and caveats: Published work reported that the classifier diagnosed cytomegalovirus status with high specificity and sensitivity.

PCR primers comprised 60 Vbeta and 13 Jbeta primers. Assay: immunoSEQ multiplex PCR; the TCRdb copy retains only in-frame clones and omits some. The table lists around 200,000 clones, around three quarters of them singletons. The chain has TRBV7-9 and TRBJ2-2, with D possibly matching TRBD1 (6 bases). This sequence originates from a young woman in good health and CMV-seronegative. The sample consisted of PBMCs. DNA of the CDR3: TGTGCCAGCAGCTTAGGCCAGGGGTTAGACACCGGGGAGCTGTTTTTT. Its protein product is CASSLGQGLDTGELFF.